The clone carrying this T cell receptor (beta chain) was observed a handful of times. The method was immunoSEQ multiplex PCR; TCRdb's version includes in-frame clones alone and lacks a portion of them. The profile covers tens of thousands of clones, with 70% to 90% appearing a single time and roughly 1.5% taken by the ten largest. The entry originates in a study of PD-L1 blockade in urothelial cancer. V shed 4 bases, J shed 3 bases, and the junction held 6 bases outside the gene matches. This CDR3 has 15 residues. Germline V lookup: CDR1 MNHEY, CDR2 SMNVEV (reference sequence). Indicated time point: pretreatment peripheral blood.

The chain links TRBV27 to TRBJ2-1; 7 nucleotides align to TRBD2. The sample here was PBMCs, taken around atezolizumab (anti-PD-L1) treatment. This receptor was obtained from a man between 65 and 85 years old with urothelial cancer. The CDR3 loop is CASSSDAGDYNEQFF. DNA of the CDR3: TGTGCCAGCAGTTCCGATGCGGGAGACTACAATGAGCAGTTCTTC.